Detailed here is one T cell receptor beta chain. The antigen remains unidentified. The sample belongs to a study of STAT3 mutations in large granular lymphocyte leukemia. General study points: In T-cell large granular lymphocyte leukemia, about half of patients showed multiple immunodominant subclonotypes. Some patients had dominant TCR clones larger than their STAT3 mutant burden.

Germline assignment: CDR1 SGHRS and CDR2 YFSETQ. Trimming pared 0 bases from V and 1 base from J, leaving 8 bases between. The length of the CDR3 is 15 residues. Assay: immunoSEQ multiplex PCR; the TCRdb copy retains only in-frame clones and omits some. Of roughly 2,500 clones listed, approximately 66% are singletons. This rearrangement joins TRBV5-1 to TRBJ1-5; D unclear. Sequenced material: peripheral blood mononuclear cells. The TCR comes from a man aged 60 to 75 with T-cell large granular lymphocyte leukemia. Some clones in this sample may be carry-over from other donors' samples. The CDR3 region is CASSLDGMSNQPQHF. CDR3 nucleotides: TGCGCCAGCAGCTTGGACGGGATGAGCAATCAGCCCCAGCATTTT.